This T cell receptor (beta chain) is from a study of T cells in Graves' hyperthyroidism and ophthalmopathy (dated by TCRdb to the late 2010s). As for the study more broadly: Peripheral blood samples were taken at the time of initial diagnosis, prior to any treatment. The paper reports TCR Vbeta CDR3 sequencing of 135 peripheral blood samples: approximately 43 ophthalmopathy, roughly 74 hyperthyroidism and some 17 progressor patients. In more than 5 Graves' hyperthyroidism patients, the study also compared T-cell repertoires from thyroid tissue with T-cell repertoires from blood. TCR V-J signatures able to tell the groups apart were searched for in a discovery cohort of more than 90 patients, of whom 43 had Graves' ophthalmopathy and 55 to 60 had stable Graves' hyperthyroidism. After blood sampling, hyperthyroidism patients were treated with methimazole at a starting dose of 30 mg daily, and ophthalmopathy patients were treated with high-dose intravenous methylprednisolone. The 90 to 100 discovery patients were randomly split 7:3 into training and test sets. Prospective prediction of ophthalmopathy was tested in an independent validation cohort of some 19 hyperthyroidism patients and 17 patients who later progressed to ophthalmopathy.

CDR1 and CDR2 are drawn from the germline V gene: MNHEY, SVGAGI. V is pared back by 0 bases and J by 0 bases, with 9 bases lying between the germline termini. CDR3 length: 16 amino acids, cysteine to phenylalanine. The entry retains the CDR3 DNA only, 48 bases that are in frame from base 1. Concerning this clonotype itself: The specificity of this receptor is unknown. The sample holds no much larger clone one base away, and base qualities are not on file.

The TCR beta CDR3 regions were amplified from RNA transcripts. For the first round of RT-PCR on the TCR CDR3, the HTBI primer set was used together with the Qiagen OneStep RT-PCR kit. Libraries were constructed in a second round of multiplex PCR, after which size selection and purification were carried out. The libraries were sequenced on an Illumina HiSeq2000 using paired-end 100 bp reads. Concerning the study's data processing: SOAPnuke was used to process the raw data, removing reads that contained adapters or uncalled bases, had a mean Phred below 15, or lacked an exact match to the constant primer or identifier. COPE v1.2.5 was used to merge high-quality paired reads, and clonotypes were defined as unique nucleotide sequences. Clonotypes were aligned to IMGT TRBV, TRBD and TRBJ reference segments using MiTCR v1.1. Only V-J combinations with frequency above 0.0001, covering 98% to 99.2% of repertoires, were analysed. A TCS score was defined as the ratio between F50 (clonal expansion) and ExV (chaos), using BLOSUM62-based TCRdist between CDR3 peptides within each V-J. Welch's t-statistics and random forest reduced approximately 520 V-J features to fewer than 15, which were used in a naive Bayes classifier (R e1071). TCRdb trimmed public reads at Q25 via fastp, called clones via MiXCR and kept in-frame beta chains. Each record represents a unique CDR3 protein, reported with the most common genes and DNA among its rows. The V and J calls reflect TCRdb's pipeline rather than the authors' work. The sample contains 340,000 or so distinct CDR3 sequences, about 18% of them found a single time. Clones ranked in the top ten supply about half of the sample.

General findings and caveats noted by the study authors: Most expanded thyroid clonotypes (frequency above 0.001) were also detected in blood, suggesting blood repertoires may reflect thyroid immune responses. Sample size was not statistically predetermined, and investigators were not blinded to group allocation. In cross-validation, a model built on a 13 V-J signature told ophthalmopathy apart from stable hyperthyroidism with over 85% sensitivity and approximately 81% specificity, and in testing the same model reached 80%/75%. In validation, progression to ophthalmopathy was predicted by the model with nearly 71% sensitivity and nearly 75% specificity, a median of roughly 6 months before onset.

Stable Graves' hyperthyroidism was defined as the absence of progression to ophthalmopathy over 18 months of follow-up. The hyperthyroidism patients were between 18 and 65 years old and newly diagnosed, with a disease duration of less than 2 months. Patients with uncontrolled infections, other autoimmune diseases, pregnancy or lactation were excluded. Diagnoses were established on the basis of clinical symptoms, serum thyroxine and TRAb, thyroid ultrasound, and orbital computed tomography. Ficoll-Paque density gradient centrifugation was used to isolate PBMCs from 8 to 10 ml of fresh peripheral blood. Total RNA was extracted with Trizol reagent, and quality was checked on an Agilent 2100 Bioanalyzer.

The receptor was isolated from a woman aged 45-59 years with Graves' hyperthyroidism. The chain couples TRBV6-5 to TRBJ1-3, with the identity of the D gene unclear. Material for sequencing was blood. Here is the DNA: TGTGCCAGCAGTTACTCGATGGGTAGCTCTGGAAACACCATATATTTT. Its protein reads: CASSYSMGSSGNTIYF.